These 27 T cell receptor beta chains were sequenced from one sample in a study of blood T cell repertoires in COVID-19. The protocol was immunoSEQ multiplex PCR, while the TCRdb copy is restricted to in-frame clones and leaves out a portion. The profile shows 50,000 to 85,000 clones, roughly nine tenths of them singletons. Sequences were obtained from peripheral blood. The receptors shown here come from a human donor in a cohort sampled during active COVID-19.

This chain uses TRBV6-5 with TRBJ1-2, with unresolved D. V lost 6 bases and J 0 bases, leaving 14 bases between the germline ends. CDR1 is MNHEY and CDR2 is SVGAGI in the germline V gene. The length of the CDR3 is 15 residues. CDR3 DNA: TGTGCCAGCAGAGCCCACAGCCCTACTAACTATGGCTACACCTTC. Protein: CASRAHSPTNYGYTF.

The genes are TRBV18 and TRBJ2-7; 13 bases are a match to TRBD2. Germline trimming cut 0 bases from V and 3 bases from J; bases unmatched to any gene: 5. There are 17 residues in the CDR3. CDR1 and CDR2 (germline): KGHSH, LQKENI. CDR3 bases: TGTGCCAGCTCACCACCGTCACTAGCGGGAGGGCTCTACGAGCAGTACTTC. It codes for CASSPPSLAGGLYEQYF.

The chain couples TRBV19 to TRBJ2-1, with D possibly TRBD2 on 5 matching bases. The CDR3 spans 13 residues. The V and J ends lost 6 bases and 3 bases respectively, with 9 bases between them. Germline V lookup: CDR1 LNHDA, CDR2 SQIVND (reference sequence). The CDR3 DNA is TGTGCCAGTAGGGACTCCTTCTACAATGAGCAGTTCTTC. Its protein product is CASRDSFYNEQFF. Variable domain in full (rest from reference TRBV19 and TRBJ2-1): DGGITQSPKYLFRKEGQNVTLSCEQNLNHDAMYWYRQDPGQGLRLIYYSQIVNDFQKGDIAEGYSVSREKKESFPLTVTSAQKNPTAFYLCASRDSFYNEQFFGPGTRLTVL.

The V call is TRBV19, the J call TRBJ2-7; 7 bases line up with TRBD2. The CDR3 sequence is 14 residues long. The V gene's germline CDR1 is LNHDA and CDR2 SQIVND (reference sequence). Trimming took 8 bases from V and 3 from J; bases not matched to a gene: 10. Here the CDR3 DNA reads TGTGCCAGTCGAAAGCGGCGGGAGAGCTACGAGCAGTACTTC. Translation: CASRKRRESYEQYF.

The chain employs TRBV21-1 and TRBJ2-2; TRBD1 reflects the table's D call only, with no check against the DNA. TRBV21-1 is noted as a pseudogene. The length of the CDR3 is 17 residues. CDR3 protein: CASSKTPGHSNTGELFF. The CDR3 bases are TGTGCCAGCAGCAAAACCCCGGGACATTCGAACACCGGGGAGCTGTTTTTT.

The chain uses TRBV6-2 or TRBV6-3 and TRBJ2-7; D remains ambiguous. Germline lookup yields CDR1 MNHEY and CDR2 SVGEGT. This CDR3 is built from 14 residues. V shed 4 bases and J shed 6 bases, with 16 bases lying between them. The DNA for the CDR3 is TGTGCCAGCAGTTCCCCGGATAGACGAGGCGAGCAGTACTTC. Translated: CASSSPDRRGEQYF.

J is TRBJ1-2 and V is TRBV7-2; D unresolved. The CDR3 is made up of 14 amino acids. V shed 9 bases and J shed 0 bases, with 14 bases lying between them. Germline values: CDR1 SGHTA, CDR2 FQGNSA. Written as DNA, the CDR3 is TGTGCCAGTACCACTGAGGGAGCTAACTATGGCTACACCTTC. As protein: CASTTEGANYGYTF.

This chain connects TRBV18 to TRBJ1-2; maybe TRBD1 (5 bases). CDR1 and CDR2 from the germline V gene are KGHSH and LQKENI. The CDR3 has 15 residues. The germline V and J ends were trimmed by 2 bases and 2 bases, with 12 bases remaining between them. This CDR3 is CASSPSSTDNYGYTF. Here the CDR3 DNA reads TGTGCCAGCTCACCATCATCGACAGACAACTATGGCTACACCTTC.

The V call is TRBV25-1, the J call TRBJ1-2, with 7 bases identical to TRBD1. Germline assignment: CDR1 MGHDK and CDR2 SYGVNS. Unmatched junction bases numbered 9, after V lost 3 bases and J lost 5 bases. This CDR3 is 15 amino acids long. The CDR3 DNA is TGTGCCAGCAGTGACCCCGGGACAGCGACTTATGGCTACACCTTC. Its protein product is CASSDPGTATYGYTF.

The chain recombines TRBV5-1 with TRBJ1-1, with 7 bases lining up with TRBD1. This CDR3 is built from 15 residues. V lost 4 bases, J lost 0 bases, and 6 bases stayed unmatched. In germline, CDR1 is SGHRS, CDR2 YFSETQ. The CDR3, as DNA: TGCGCCAGCAGCAGCCTAGACAGGGTGAACACTGAAGCTTTCTTT. Its protein is CASSSLDRVNTEAFF.

The rearrangement uses TRBV23-1 and TRBJ2-2, with TRBD1 matching over 8 bases. TRBV23-1 is an ORF for which the function is uncertain. V dropped 6 bases and J dropped 1; count of bases not matched to a gene: 10. This CDR3 spans 17 amino acids. This CDR3 reads CASSKETGTGNTGELFF. The CDR3 DNA reads as TGCGCCAGCAGCAAGGAAACCGGGACAGGGAACACCGGGGAGCTGTTTTTT.

This rearrangement joins TRBV3-1 (or the pseudogene TRBV3-2) to TRBJ2-7; D may be TRBD2 (6 bases). V was pared by 2 bases and J by 3 bases, with 14 bases between. Germline assignment: CDR1 LGHDT and CDR2 YNNKEL (reference sequence). This CDR3 spans 15 amino acids. CDR3 sequence: CASSQSSGGVYEQYF. The CDR3 DNA reads as TGTGCCAGCAGCCAATCAAGCGGAGGGGTCTACGAGCAGTACTTC.

The chain carries TRBV3-1 (or the pseudogene TRBV3-2) and TRBJ2-1; D might be TRBD2 (6 bases). Germline assignment: CDR1 LGHDT and CDR2 YNNKEL (reference sequence). The V and J ends lost 4 bases and 4 bases respectively, with 17 bases between them. The CDR3 is 16 residues long. The CDR3 sequence: CASSPFTGDGYNEQFF. The CDR3, as DNA: TGTGCCAGCAGCCCTTTTACGGGAGATGGATACAATGAGCAGTTCTTC.

This chain joins TRBV27 and TRBJ2-1; 10 nucleotides align to TRBD2. CDR3 length: 17 residues. V gave up 3 bases and J gave up 3 bases; unmatched junction bases: 8. Germline CDR1 is MNHEY and CDR2 is SMNVEV (reference sequence). CDR3 DNA: TGTGCCAGCAGTTTCCCCGGACTAGCGGAAAACTACAATGAGCAGTTCTTC. It specifies CASSFPGLAENYNEQFF.

The CDR3 reads CASSAGGQGADTQYF. For the CDR3, the DNA is TGTGCCAGCAGCGCCGGCGGACAGGGTGCAGATACGCAGTATTTT. The chain joins TRBV7-9 to TRBJ2-3; 8 bases are shared with TRBD1. The trim removed 5 bases at V and 4 bases at J, leaving 8 bases unmatched. Per germline, CDR1 SEHNR and CDR2 FQNEAQ (reference sequence). CDR3 size: 15 residues.

This chain links TRBV28 with TRBJ1-4; 8 bases map to TRBD1. The germline V gene has CDR1 MDHEN and CDR2 SYDVKM. V shed 3 bases and J 6 bases; nucleotides not matched to a gene: 9. The CDR3 is 16 residues long. The CDR3 here is CASSLKRSGGDEKLFF. The CDR3 bases are TGTGCCAGCAGTTTGAAGCGGTCAGGGGGCGATGAAAAACTGTTTTTT.

This chain links TRBV5-4 with TRBJ2-5, with D uncertain. The V end was cut by 4 bases, the J end by 3 bases, with 7 bases between. Germline V gene sequence: CDR1 SGHNT, CDR2 YYREEE (reference sequence). CDR3 length: 12 amino acids. The CDR3 sequence is CASSRQEETQYF. The DNA of the CDR3 is TGTGCCAGCAGCCGACAAGAAGAGACCCAGTACTTC.

V usage is TRBV11-2 and J usage is TRBJ1-1; TRBD1 aligns across 7 bases. Trimming cost V 3 bases and J 1 base; bases outside gene matches: 5. Germline V gene sequence: CDR1 SGHAT, CDR2 FQNNGV. The CDR3 has 15 amino acids. CDR3 region: CASSFTGAGNTEAFF. In nucleotides, the CDR3 is TGTGCCAGCAGCTTCACAGGGGCGGGGAACACTGAAGCTTTCTTT.

The V gene is TRBV7-6, the J gene TRBJ2-7, with 9 bases fitting TRBD1. CDR1 is SGHVS, CDR2 FNYEAQ, per germline. J lost 5 bases, V lost 4 bases, and 6 bases had no gene match. The CDR3 runs 14 residues. CDR3 amino acids: CASSSGTGSDEQYF. The CDR3 DNA reads as TGTGCCAGCAGCTCCGGGACAGGGAGCGACGAGCAGTACTTC.

V is TRBV15 and J is TRBJ2-6; TRBD2 agrees at 7 bases. The CDR3 consists of 15 residues. The V gene's germline CDR1 is LNHNV and CDR2 YYDKDF (reference sequence). V was pared by 2 bases and J by 2 bases, with 0 bases of the junction left unmatched. The CDR3 region has the DNA TGTGCCACCAGCAGAAGCGGGGCTGGGGCCAACGTCCTGACTTTC. It is translated as CATSRSGAGANVLTF. Combining the CDR3 with reference TRBV15 and TRBJ2-6 gives the whole variable domain DAMVIQNPRYQVTQFGKPVTLSCSQTLNHNVMYWYQQKSSQAPKLLFHYYDKDFNNEADTPDNFQSRRPNTSFCFLDIRSPGLGDTAMYLCATSRSGAGANVLTFGAGSRLTVL.

The genes are TRBV6-4 and TRBJ2-1; weak D call: TRBD2 (5 bases). The V end was cut by 0 bases, the J end by 5 bases, with 5 bases between. This CDR3 region has 13 residues. Germline lookup yields CDR1 MRHNA and CDR2 SNTAGT. CDR3 loop: CASSDSRDNEQFF. CDR3 in DNA: TGTGCCAGCAGTGACTCGAGGGACAATGAGCAGTTCTTC.

The chain is built from TRBV20-1 and TRBJ2-7, with 11 bases fitting TRBD2. The J segment lost 5 bases and the V segment lost 3 bases, leaving 15 bases of the junction unmatched. The CDR3 sequence is 17 residues long. Germline-derived CDR1 and CDR2 are DFQATT and SNEGSKA (reference sequence). The CDR3 DNA reads TGCAGTGCTAGTTCGGGTCTAACTAGCGGGAGAGGTAACGAGCAGTACTTC. Translation gives CSASSGLTSGRGNEQYF.

The chain recombines TRBV5-6 with TRBJ2-5, with 15 bases aligning to TRBD2. The CDR3 spans 17 residues. The V and J ends lost 4 bases and 5 bases, in that order; junction bases with no gene match: 9. CDR1 and CDR2 (germline): SGHDT, YYEEEE. The CDR3 DNA is TGTGCCAGCAGCCCTGGGACTAGCGGGGGGAGTGGGGAGACCCAGTACTTC. Amino acids: CASSPGTSGGSGETQYF.

The rearrangement joins TRBV4-3 to TRBJ2-1; D is possibly TRBD2 (5 bases). Trimming pared 6 bases from V and 7 bases from J, leaving 16 bases between. CDR1 is LGHNA, CDR2 YSLEER, per germline. This CDR3 has 14 amino acids. Here the CDR3 reads CASRFAGIGNEQFF. CDR3 nucleotides: TGCGCCAGCAGGTTTGCCGGGATTGGGAATGAGCAGTTCTTC.

This sequence joins TRBV21-1 and TRBJ1-3. TRBV21-1 is designated a pseudogene. This CDR3 has 17 amino acids. CDR3 in amino acids: CASSPRLVGGAGNTIYF. CDR3 in DNA: TGTGCCAGCAGCCCCAGGCTGGTGGGGGGGGCCGGAAACACCATATATTTT.

J is TRBJ2-4 and V is TRBV9; no definite D call. The germline V and J ends were trimmed by 4 bases and 1 base, with 12 bases remaining between them. Per the germline V gene, CDR1 is SGDLS and CDR2 is YYNGEE. CDR3 size: 15 residues. This chain's CDR3 is CASSPREAAKNIQYF. CDR3 coding DNA: TGTGCCAGCAGCCCCCGAGAGGCGGCCAAAAACATTCAGTACTTC.

The genes are TRBV4-3 and TRBJ1-1; D is perhaps TRBD1 (5 bases). Trimming shortened V by 1 base and J by 3 bases, and 12 bases separated the two germline ends. This CDR3 has 15 amino acids. Germline lookup yields CDR1 LGHNA and CDR2 YSLEER. The CDR3 coding sequence is TGCGCCAGCAGCCAAGTTGGGGCAGGAGACACTGAAGCTTTCTTT. Its protein is CASSQVGAGDTEAFF.